This entry lists 17 T cell receptor beta chains sequenced from one sample in a study of blood T cell repertoires in COVID-19. Sequencing was performed with immunoSEQ multiplex PCR; in TCRdb, only in-frame clones are kept and a portion is missing. The data contain roughly 240,000 clones, roughly 85% of them seen just once; the ten biggest clones take up approximately 9.6%. The sequenced material came from PBMCs or T cells enriched from blood (not recorded which). The source of these receptors is a woman between 50 and 59 years old with acute COVID-19.

The chain couples TRBV7-8 to TRBJ1-6; 8 bases are a match to TRBD1. V was clipped by 5 bases and J by 5 bases; unmatched bases: 8. The CDR3 runs to 16 residues. Germline CDR1 and CDR2: SGHVS and FQNEAQ. The CDR3 region has the DNA TGTGCCAGCAGCGACACACCGGGACAGGATAATTCACCCCTCCACTTT. Translation: CASSDTPGQDNSPLHF. The full variable domain, its missing parts supplied by reference TRBV7-8 and TRBJ1-6, is GAGVSQSPRYKVAKRGQDVALRCDPISGHVSLFWYQQALGQGPEFLTYFQNEAQLDKSGLPSDRFFAERPEGSVSTLKIQRTQQEDSAVYLCASSDTPGQDNSPLHFGNGTRLTVT.

This chain uses TRBV3-1 (or the pseudogene TRBV3-2) with TRBJ2-3; no clear D gene. Trimming took off 1 base at V and 4 bases at J, with 12 bases between the two ends. The CDR3 is 15 residues long. CDR1 LGHDT and CDR2 YNNKEL come from the germline V gene (reference sequence). CDR3 in DNA: TGTGCCAGCAGCCAAGTCTCCCAAGCCTCAGATACGCAGTATTTT. Its protein product is CASSQVSQASDTQYF.

Many counts were recorded for this clone. J is TRBJ1-6 and V is TRBV7-2; 9 bases line up with TRBD1. V lost 4 bases to trimming and J lost 11 bases; unmatched junction nucleotides: 12. Germline loops: CDR1 SGHTA, CDR2 FQGNSA. This CDR3 comprises 16 residues. CDR3 sequence (DNA): TGTGCCAGCAGCTCCGTTCCCGGGACAGGGTCAACACCCCTCCACTTT. It translates to CASSSVPGTGSTPLHF.

J is TRBJ1-3 and V is TRBV10-3, with 7 nucleotides matching TRBD1. The germline gives CDR1 ENHRY, CDR2 SYGVKD. V dropped 11 bases and J dropped 2; count of bases not matched to a gene: 6. CDR3 size: 13 residues. CDR3 in amino acids: CAGLQGPGNTIYF. The CDR3 DNA reads TGTGCCGGCCTACAGGGGCCTGGAAACACCATATATTTT.

V usage is TRBV9 and J usage is TRBJ1-2; D possibly corresponds to TRBD1 (5 bases). The V gene's germline CDR1 is SGDLS and CDR2 YYNGEE. Trimming pared 4 bases from V and 3 bases from J, leaving 13 bases between. The CDR3 loop spans 14 amino acids. The CDR3 DNA is TGTGCCAGCAGCTTAGGGGCGTCTTACTATGGCTACACCTTC. Translating gives CASSLGASYYGYTF.

V usage is TRBV19 and J usage is TRBJ1-5, with a weak D call TRBD1 (5 bases). The CDR3 extends over 15 amino acids. The germline CDR1 and CDR2 sequences are LNHDA and SQIVND (reference sequence). Trimming took off 7 bases at V and 0 bases at J, with 13 bases between the two ends. The CDR3: CASTATEYSNQPQHF. CDR3 nucleotides: TGTGCCAGTACCGCGACAGAGTATAGCAATCAGCCCCAGCATTTT.

This clone was found once. This chain joins TRBV4-3 and TRBJ1-1; perhaps TRBD1 as D (5 bases). This CDR3 contains 15 residues. V lost 0 bases to trimming and J lost 3 bases, with 11 bases between them. Germline values: CDR1 LGHNA, CDR2 YSLEER. The CDR3 is CASSQDAGWDTEAFF. The CDR3 DNA reads TGCGCCAGCAGCCAAGATGCAGGGTGGGACACTGAAGCTTTCTTT.

The chain couples TRBV3-1 (or the pseudogene TRBV3-2) to TRBJ1-6; weak D call: TRBD1 (6 bases). CDR1 is LGHDT, CDR2 YNNKEL, per germline (reference sequence). V was shortened by 7 bases and J by 10 bases, with 17 bases between the two germline ends. The CDR3 has 14 residues. The CDR3 is CASTYGQRESPLHF. The DNA of the CDR3 is TGTGCCAGCACCTACGGACAGCGTGAGTCACCCCTCCACTTT.

The chain combines TRBV7-2 with TRBJ2-1; TRBD2 aligns across 9 bases. The V gene end was trimmed by 5 bases and the J gene end by 2 bases; junction bases not matched to a gene: 16. Germline CDR1 and CDR2: SGHTA and FQGNSA. The CDR3 length is 19 residues. The CDR3, as DNA: TGTGCCAGCAGCCCCCGGGGGGCGGGGGGGCATGGGCCCTACAATGAGCAGTTCTTC. Translating gives CASSPRGAGGHGPYNEQFF. The full variable domain, with the rest looked up from reference TRBV7-2 and TRBJ2-1, is GAGVSQSPSNKVTEKGKDVELRCDPISGHTALYWYRQSLGQGLEFLIYFQGNSAPDKSGLPSDRFSAERTGGSVSTLTIQRTQQEDSAVYLCASSPRGAGGHGPYNEQFFGPGTRLTVL.

CDR3 sequence: CASSSTPGTESYGYTF. The CDR3 nucleotides are TGTGCCAGCAGTTCCACCCCCGGGACAGAGAGCTATGGCTACACCTTC. This chain uses TRBV27 with TRBJ1-2; 7 bases are a match to TRBD1. Germline lookup yields CDR1 MNHEY and CDR2 SMNVEV (reference sequence). CDR3 length equals 16 residues. With V trimmed by 4 bases and J by 4 bases, 12 bases remained unmatched.

As regards this clone: This sample also contains other DNA sequences that code for the same CDR3. The rearrangement uses TRBV18 and TRBJ1-2; no clear D gene. This CDR3 spans 13 amino acids. Looked up from germline, CDR1 is KGHSH and CDR2 is LQKENI. V was shortened by 2 bases and J by 2 bases, with 6 bases between the two germline ends. The CDR3 region has the DNA TGTGCCAGCTCACCAAACAAGAACTATGGCTACACCTTC. Residues: CASSPNKNYGYTF.

The CDR3 loop reads CATSRGTGAANEKLFF. CDR3 coding DNA: TGTGCCACCAGCAGAGGGACAGGGGCGGCTAATGAAAAACTGTTTTTT. This rearrangement joins TRBV15 to TRBJ1-4; 9 bases fit TRBD1. The CDR3 spans 16 residues. V lost 1 base, J lost 3 bases, and 3 bases stayed unmatched. Germline CDR1 LNHNV, CDR2 YYDKDF (reference sequence).

The CDR3, as DNA: TGTGCCAGCAGCGTAGGCCCCCAGGTGGACTACGAGCAGTACTTC. It encodes CASSVGPQVDYEQYF. This sequence joins TRBV9 and TRBJ2-7; D is undetermined. Germline V gene data show CDR1 as SGDLS and CDR2 as YYNGEE. The V gene lost 0 bases and the J gene lost 3 bases, with 13 bases spanning the gap. The CDR3 extends over 15 amino acids.

The count of this clone is one. V usage is TRBV18 and J usage is TRBJ2-7; D gene uncertain. Germline V gene sequence: CDR1 KGHSH, CDR2 LQKENI. The V end was cut by 2 bases, the J end by 2 bases, with 10 bases between. The CDR3 has 14 residues. CDR3 protein: CASSPGSTAYEQYF. CDR3 coding DNA: TGTGCCAGCTCACCAGGTTCTACGGCCTACGAGCAGTACTTC.

The rearrangement joins TRBV12-5 to TRBJ1-2, with D tentatively TRBD1 (5 bases). V was trimmed by 4 bases and J by 2 bases, leaving 11 bases between them. Germline assignment: CDR1 LGHNT and CDR2 FRNRAP. The CDR3 has 14 residues. The CDR3 bases are TGTGCTAGTGGTTCGCGGGGGATCAACTATGGCTACACCTTC. The encoded protein is CASGSRGINYGYTF.

The chain links TRBV3-1 (or the pseudogene TRBV3-2) to TRBJ2-2; 7 nucleotides line up with TRBD1. The V gene's germline CDR1 is LGHDT and CDR2 YNNKEL (reference sequence). The junction had 3 bases not matched to a gene; V was cut back by 5 bases and J by 0 bases. This CDR3 is 15 amino acids long. The CDR3 spells CASSGGQPNTGELFF. The CDR3 DNA follows: TGTGCCAGCAGCGGGGGACAGCCGAACACCGGGGAGCTGTTTTTT.

The genes are TRBV6-5 and TRBJ1-4, with TRBD1 as a possible D gene (6 bases). V was cut by 2 bases and J by 8 bases, with 9 bases left in between. The CDR3 covers 13 residues. Germline V CDR1 and CDR2: MNHEY, SVGAGI. The CDR3 protein is CASSYTGGEKLFF. The CDR3 bases are TGTGCCAGCAGTTACACGGGGGGCGAAAAACTGTTTTTT.